Below, 6 T cell receptor beta chains from the same sample are listed, as sequenced in a study of spatial heterogeneity in lung cancer. The study, taken as a whole, reports: Expanded alpha and beta TCR counts within tumors tracked tumor mutation counts.

These receptors have no identified antigens. The time point was: sample taken at primary tumor resection. TCRdb fed the 5' RACE reads into MiXCR, producing one record per CDR3 protein. There are 100,000 to 110,000 distinct CDR3 sequences in the sample; roughly 4.5% occur only once, and less than 25% lies in the top ten. The sequencing here drew on lung tumor tissue, taken at surgery. These receptors came from a male donor with early-stage non-small cell lung cancer.

The rearrangement links TRBV28 to TRBJ2-1; weak D call: TRBD1 (5 bases). The CDR3 consists of 16 residues. Trimming took off 1 base at V and 7 bases at J, with 17 bases between the two ends. Germline CDR1 MDHEN, CDR2 SYDVKM. CDR3: CASSLSPGQKRNEQFF. The CDR3 nucleotides read TGTGCCAGCAGTTTATCCCCCGGACAAAAAAGGAATGAGCAGTTCTTC.

This chain joins TRBV28 and TRBJ2-2; D is unclear. The CDR3 runs 14 residues. Germline V lookup: CDR1 MDHEN, CDR2 SYDVKM. V was clipped by 1 base and J by 12 bases, with 15 bases between them. The CDR3 DNA reads as TGTGCCAGCAGTTTATTGGCAGACGTCCCCAAGCTGTTTTTT. Translation gives CASSLLADVPKLFF. Based on the CDR3 plus reference TRBV28 and TRBJ2-2, the full variable domain is DVKVTQSSRYLVKRTGEKVFLECVQDMDHENMFWYRQDPGLGLRLIYFSYDVKMKEKGDIPEGYSVSREKKERFSLILESASTNQTSMYLCASSLLADVPKLFFGEGSRLTVL.

This clonotype was detected only a few times. The chain uses TRBV4-1 and TRBJ1-4, with D possibly being TRBD1 (5 bases). This CDR3 is 15 amino acids long. CDR1 is MGHRA, CDR2 YSYEKL, per germline. Deletions cut 0 bases from V and 6 bases from J, with 11 bases between. CDR3 amino acids: CASSQEGREHEKLFF. The CDR3 DNA is TGCGCCAGCAGCCAAGAAGGCAGGGAACATGAAAAACTGTTTTTT.

This clonotype was detected ten times or more. The gene calls are TRBV7-2 and TRBJ2-1; 8 bases map to TRBD2. The CDR3 is 16 residues long. V gave up 0 bases and J gave up 6 bases; unmatched junction bases: 7. The germline V gene encodes CDR1 SGHTA and CDR2 FQGNSA. The CDR3 sequence is CASSLAPSGFTNEQFF. CDR3 bases: TGTGCCAGCAGCTTAGCCCCTAGCGGGTTTACCAATGAGCAGTTCTTC.

This clonotype has a count of ten or more. V is TRBV5-1 and J is TRBJ1-4, with a possible D match to TRBD1 (6 bases). There are 14 residues in the CDR3. Trimming left V 2 bases short and J 2 bases short, with 7 bases between. The germline CDR1 and CDR2 sequences are SGHRS and YFSETQ. CDR3 sequence (DNA): TGCGCCAGCAGCTTAGGACAGACTAATGAAAAACTGTTTTTT. This sequence encodes CASSLGQTNEKLFF.

This chain links TRBV3-1 with TRBJ2-7; either TRBD1 or TRBD2 may supply D (5 bases each). This CDR3 is built from 14 residues. Germline V CDR1 and CDR2: LGHDT, YNNKEL (reference sequence). V dropped 3 bases and J dropped 3 bases, with 12 bases sitting between them. The CDR3 loop is CASSQTGRNYEQYF. CDR3 nucleotides: TGTGCCAGCAGCCAGACGGGACGGAACTACGAGCAGTACTTC.